This record looks at one T cell receptor beta chain sequence and its context. The antigen is not known. In germline, CDR1 is SGHTA, CDR2 FQGTGA. The CDR3 sequence is 12 residues long. V lost 5 bases to trimming and J lost 4 bases, with 7 bases between them. A universal primer site was added by template switching, and unique molecular identifiers were carried by the cDNA. MiXCR, run by TCRdb on the 5' RACE reads, gives a single entry per CDR3 protein. The sample records approximately 590,000 distinct CDR3 sequences, approximately 9.6% being singletons. These data are taken from a study of identical twins. The study, taken as a whole, reports: Out-of-frame TCR alpha sharing in monozygotic twins exceeded recombination model predictions.

All donors were healthy Caucasians. Separately, the same data were catalogued under a study of yellow fever vaccine responses in identical twins.

This TCR was recovered from a woman under 30 in good health. Source material: PBMCs. This chain uses TRBV7-3 with TRBJ2-3; D not certain. DNA of the CDR3: TGTGCCAGCAGCAAGGATGCAGATACGCAGTATTTT. It codes for CASSKDADTQYF.